The 7 T cell receptor beta chains listed next were all sequenced from one sample in a study of blood T cell repertoires in COVID-19. Here immunoSEQ multiplex PCR was the method, and the copy in TCRdb shows in-frame clones only, minus some. The table shows over 100,000 clones, with approximately 87% occurring only once. Sample: peripheral blood. The receptors here all came from a woman in her sixties with acute or convalescent COVID-19.

This clone came up once. V is TRBV6-5 and J is TRBJ2-7; 8 bases align to TRBD1. The length of the CDR3 is 13 residues. Trimming removed 6 bases from V and 7 bases from J; junction bases left unmatched: 8. Germline V gene sequence: CDR1 MNHEY, CDR2 SVGAGI. The CDR3 spells CASSFQGAWEQYF. In nucleotides, the CDR3 is TGTGCCAGCAGCTTTCAGGGGGCGTGGGAGCAGTACTTC.

The rearrangement joins TRBV6-6 to TRBJ1-1; D is perhaps TRBD1 (5 bases). V shed 8 bases and J shed 1 base, with 8 bases lying between them. CDR1 and CDR2 from the germline V gene are MNHNY and SVGAGI (reference sequence). The CDR3 consists of 12 residues. The CDR3 DNA reads as TGTGCCAGCGGCGGGACGAACACTGAAGCTTTCTTT. Translated: CASGGTNTEAFF.

This clone was detected only once. The chain recombines TRBV5-1 with TRBJ2-5, with a possible D match to TRBD2 (6 bases). Germline V CDR1 and CDR2: SGHRS, YFSETQ. The ends were cut back, 1 base at V and 4 bases at J, with 11 bases in the middle. The CDR3 runs to 14 residues. This CDR3 is CASSLIEEGETQYF. In DNA form, the CDR3 reads TGCGCCAGCAGCTTGATAGAGGAGGGAGAGACCCAGTACTTC. The full variable domain, in which reference TRBV5-1 and TRBJ2-5 provide the parts outside the CDR3, is KAGVTQTPRYLIKTRGQQVTLSCSPISGHRSVSWYQQTPGQGLQFLFEYFSETQRNKGNFPGRFSGRQFSNSRSEMNVSTLELGDSALYLCASSLIEEGETQYFGPGTRLLVL.

The chain employs TRBV29-1 and TRBJ2-3; 9 bases map to TRBD1. V was clipped by 6 bases and J by 10 bases; unmatched bases: 14. The CDR3 is made up of 14 amino acids. CDR1 SQVTM and CDR2 ANQGSEA come from the germline V gene. The CDR3 here is CSVPSGTGFRAQYF. CDR3 DNA: TGCAGCGTCCCTTCCGGGACAGGGTTTAGAGCGCAGTATTTT.

The chain is built from TRBV6-1 and TRBJ2-7; D is ambiguous. The V end lost 1 base, the J end lost 4 bases, and 17 bases lay between the germline ends. CDR3 length: 16 residues. Per the germline V gene, CDR1 is MNHNS and CDR2 is SASEGT. CDR3 sequence: CASSEGSGAWLYEQYF. Written as DNA, the CDR3 is TGTGCCAGCAGTGAAGGGTCTGGAGCTTGGCTTTACGAGCAGTACTTC.

The chain has TRBV11-2 and TRBJ2-1; D perhaps matches TRBD2 (5 bases). The CDR3 is 14 residues long. Germline loops: CDR1 SGHAT, CDR2 FQNNGV. Deletions cut 6 bases from V and 3 bases from J, with 12 bases between. The CDR3 reads CASSSAGYYNEQFF. The CDR3 nucleotides are TGTGCCAGCAGTTCGGCGGGCTACTACAATGAGCAGTTCTTC.

The gene calls are TRBV2 and TRBJ2-5, with TRBD1 matching over 11 bases. This CDR3 region has 15 residues. CDR1 and CDR2 from the germline V gene are SNHLY and FYNNEI. Trimming removed 6 bases from V and 5 bases from J; junction bases left unmatched: 8. The CDR3, as DNA: TGTGCCAGCAGCGGACAGGGGGCAGTCGGGGAGACCCAGTACTTC. Its protein product is CASSGQGAVGETQYF.